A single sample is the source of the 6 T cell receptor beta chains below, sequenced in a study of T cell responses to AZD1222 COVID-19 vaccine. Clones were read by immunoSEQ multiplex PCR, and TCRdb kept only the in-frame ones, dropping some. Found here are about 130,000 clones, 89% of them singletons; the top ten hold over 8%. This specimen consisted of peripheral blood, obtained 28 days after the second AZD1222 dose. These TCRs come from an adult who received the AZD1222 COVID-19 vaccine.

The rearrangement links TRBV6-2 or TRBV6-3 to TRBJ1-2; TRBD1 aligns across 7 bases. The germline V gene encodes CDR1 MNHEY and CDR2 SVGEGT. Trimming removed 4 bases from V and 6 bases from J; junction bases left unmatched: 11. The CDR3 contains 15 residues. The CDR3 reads CASSSGQTGDHGYTF. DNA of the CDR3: TGTGCCAGCAGTTCAGGGCAAACAGGGGATCATGGCTACACCTTC.

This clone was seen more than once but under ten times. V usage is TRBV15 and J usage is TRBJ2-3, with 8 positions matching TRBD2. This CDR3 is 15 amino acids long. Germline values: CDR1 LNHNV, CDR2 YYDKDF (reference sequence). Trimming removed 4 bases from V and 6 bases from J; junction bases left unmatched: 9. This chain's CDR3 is CATSTGRGGLDTQYF. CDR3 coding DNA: TGTGCCACCAGCACGGGTCGGGGGGGCCTGGATACGCAGTATTTT.

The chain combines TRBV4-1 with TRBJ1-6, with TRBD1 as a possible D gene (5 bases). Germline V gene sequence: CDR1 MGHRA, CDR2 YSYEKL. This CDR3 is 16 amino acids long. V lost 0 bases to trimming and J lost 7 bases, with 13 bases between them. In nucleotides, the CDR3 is TGCGCCAGCAGCCAAGATAATCGGAGGGGAAATTCACCCCTCCACTTT. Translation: CASSQDNRRGNSPLHF.

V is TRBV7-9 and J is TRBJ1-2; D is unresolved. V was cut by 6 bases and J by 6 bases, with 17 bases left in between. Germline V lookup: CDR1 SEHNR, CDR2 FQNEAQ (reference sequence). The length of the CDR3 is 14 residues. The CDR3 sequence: CASSIIFPGNGYTF. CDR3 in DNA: TGTGCCAGCAGTATTATTTTCCCAGGCAATGGCTACACCTTC. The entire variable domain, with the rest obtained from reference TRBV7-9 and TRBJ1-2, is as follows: DTGVSQNPRHKITKRGQNVTFRCDPISEHNRLYWYRQTLGQGPEFLTYFQNEAQLEKSRLLSDRFSAERPKGSFSTLEIQRTEQGDSAMYLCASSIIFPGNGYTFGSGTRLTVV.

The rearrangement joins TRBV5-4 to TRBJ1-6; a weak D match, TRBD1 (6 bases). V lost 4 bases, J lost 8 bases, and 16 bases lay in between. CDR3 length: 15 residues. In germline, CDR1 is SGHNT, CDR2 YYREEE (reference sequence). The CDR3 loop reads CASSVQGFGDSPLHF. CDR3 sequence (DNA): TGTGCCAGCAGCGTACAGGGTTTCGGTGATTCACCCCTCCACTTT. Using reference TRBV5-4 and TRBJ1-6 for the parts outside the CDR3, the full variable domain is ETGVTQSPTHLIKTRGQQVTLRCSSQSGHNTVSWYQQALGQGPQFIFQYYREEENGRGNFPPRFSGLQFPNYSSELNVNALELDDSALYLCASSVQGFGDSPLHFGNGTRLTVT.

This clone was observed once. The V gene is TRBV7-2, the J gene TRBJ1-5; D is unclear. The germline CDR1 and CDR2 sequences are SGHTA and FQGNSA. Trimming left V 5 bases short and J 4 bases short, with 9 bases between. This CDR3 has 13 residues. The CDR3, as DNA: TGTGCCAGCAGCCCGGACCAAAATCAGCCCCAGCATTTT. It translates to CASSPDQNQPQHF.